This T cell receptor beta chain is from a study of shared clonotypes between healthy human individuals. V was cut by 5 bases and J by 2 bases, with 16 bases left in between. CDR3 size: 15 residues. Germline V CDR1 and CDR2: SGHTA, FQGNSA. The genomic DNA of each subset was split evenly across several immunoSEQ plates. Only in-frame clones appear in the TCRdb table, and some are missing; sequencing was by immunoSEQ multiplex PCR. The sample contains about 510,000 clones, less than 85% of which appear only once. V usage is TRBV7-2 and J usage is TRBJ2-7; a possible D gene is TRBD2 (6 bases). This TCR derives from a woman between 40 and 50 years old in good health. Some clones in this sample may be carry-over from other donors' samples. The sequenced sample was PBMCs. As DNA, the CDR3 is TGTGCCAGCAGCCCGCGTCGGGGAGGCCCCTACGAGCAGTACTTC. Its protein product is CASSPRRGGPYEQYF.